This T cell receptor beta chain was captured in a study of spatial heterogeneity in lung cancer. Study context: Consistently, beta-chain sequences turned up in larger numbers than alpha-chain sequences did.

CDR3 length equals 15 residues. V trimming: 0 bases; J trimming: 5 bases; junction bases outside the gene matches: 6. The germline CDR1 and CDR2 sequences are LGHDT and YNNKEL (reference sequence). Time point of the sample: sample taken at primary tumor resection. Whole RNA from tumor, nontumor lung or frozen PBMC was sequenced unsorted. The 55 to 90 donors had untreated early-stage non-small cell lung cancer. Study observations and caveats: Blood carried ubiquitous expanded tumor TCRs more at resection than follow-up.

TCR cDNA molecules were tagged individually, and each one carried a unique molecular identifier. TCRdb reanalysed the 5' RACE reads using MiXCR and keeps one entry per CDR3 protein. The sample records some 100,000 distinct CDR3 sequences, approximately 12% being singletons. In the case of this clonotype: Its antigen remains unknown.

This specimen was PBMCs, taken at surgery. The clonotype was recovered from a male donor with early-stage non-small cell lung cancer. This chain connects TRBV3-1 to TRBJ1-2; 7 nucleotides line up with TRBD1. The CDR3 DNA reads TGTGCCAGCAGCCAAGATTCTGCAGGGGGGTATGGCTACACCTTC. Encoded protein: CASSQDSAGGYGYTF. Combining the CDR3 with reference TRBV3-1 and TRBJ1-2 gives the whole variable domain DTAVSQTPKYLVTQMGNDKSIKCEQNLGHDTMYWYKQDSKKFLKIMFSYNNKELIINETVPNRFSPKSPDKAHLNLHINSLELGDSAVYFCASSQDSAGGYGYTFGSGTRLTVV.